Presented here are 19 T cell receptor beta chains from one specimen sequenced in a study of spatial heterogeneity in lung cancer. Specified time point: sample taken at primary tumor resection. In TCRdb, the 5' RACE reads were re-called with MiXCR into one record per CDR3 protein. The sample includes 40,000 or so distinct CDR3 sequences, approximately 3.1% of them seen just once. Material: normal lung tissue next to the tumor, obtained at surgery. These TCRs come from a male donor with early-stage non-small cell lung cancer.

This clonotype was counted at least ten times. V usage is TRBV11-2 and J usage is TRBJ2-7; D unclear. Germline loops: CDR1 SGHAT, CDR2 FQNNGV. Trimming removed 4 bases from V and 4 bases from J, with 5 bases in between. This CDR3 spans 11 amino acids. The DNA of the CDR3 is TGTGCCAGCAGCTCCGAGTACGAGCAGTACTTC. Protein product: CASSSEYEQYF.

This clonotype was found many times. The chain recombines TRBV5-1 with TRBJ2-7; weak D call: TRBD1 (7 bases). V shed 4 bases and J shed 4 bases, with 24 bases lying between them. CDR3 length: 17 residues. Germline CDR1 SGHRS, CDR2 YFSETQ. The CDR3 is CASSRGTAQLPFYEQYF. The CDR3 DNA sequence: TGCGCCAGCAGCCGCGGGACAGCCCAACTACCCTTTTACGAGCAGTACTTC.

The sample holds many counts of this clonotype. V gene TRBV5-1 combines with J gene TRBJ1-3; 9 bases fit TRBD1. V was clipped by 0 bases and J by 0 bases; unmatched bases: 1. Germline lookup yields CDR1 SGHRS and CDR2 YFSETQ. The length of the CDR3 is 16 residues. CDR3 nucleotide sequence: TGCGCCAGCAGCTTGGTGGGACAGGGCTCTGGAAACACCATATATTTT. Translating gives CASSLVGQGSGNTIYF.

This clonotype was detected many times. The V call is TRBV30, the J call TRBJ1-1, with a possible D match to TRBD1 (6 bases). CDR3 length: 15 amino acids. Trimming took off 2 bases at V and 1 base at J, with 14 bases between the two ends. Germline CDR1 reads GTSNPN; CDR2 reads SVGIG (reference sequence). This CDR3 is CAWSRPGASNTEAFF. The CDR3, as DNA: TGTGCCTGGAGTCGCCCGGGGGCGTCGAACACTGAAGCTTTCTTT.

This clonotype showed up many times. The chain couples TRBV7-7 to TRBJ1-3; D remains ambiguous. V lost 1 base, J lost 2 bases, and 6 bases lay in between. The CDR3 has 14 residues. CDR1 and CDR2 (germline): SSHAT, FNYEAQ (reference sequence). The CDR3 loop is CASSLDSTGNTIYF. The CDR3 nucleotides are TGTGCCAGCAGCTTAGACTCAACTGGAAACACCATATATTTT.

The table lists this clonotype with many counts. The chain is built from TRBV11-1 and TRBJ2-7, with a possible D match to TRBD1 (6 bases). This CDR3 comprises 15 residues. CDR1 SGHAT and CDR2 FQDESV come from the germline V gene (reference sequence). The V end was cut by 1 base, the J end by 2 bases, with 12 bases between. The CDR3 DNA follows: TGTGCCAGCAGCTTAGGATTTAGGACAGCCTACGAGCAGTACTTC. Amino acids: CASSLGFRTAYEQYF.

The sample holds many counts of this clonotype. The V and J genes are TRBV7-2 and TRBJ1-1; D unresolved. Trimming left V 3 bases short and J 1 base short, with 9 bases between. The CDR3 has 14 residues. CDR1 is SGHTA, CDR2 FQGNSA, per germline. CDR3 sequence: CASSLEAGNTEAFF. The CDR3 DNA reads TGTGCCAGCAGCTTGGAGGCGGGGAACACTGAAGCTTTCTTT.

This clonotype was observed at least ten times. This chain uses TRBV11-2 with TRBJ2-3; D is possibly TRBD2 (5 bases). The CDR3 contains 13 residues. V was shortened by 5 bases and J by 6 bases, with 12 bases between the two germline ends. Germline CDR1 is SGHAT and CDR2 is FQNNGV. This CDR3 reads CASSPSSGDTQYF. The DNA for the CDR3 is TGTGCCAGCAGCCCCTCATCGGGGGATACGCAGTATTTT.

J is TRBJ2-7 and V is TRBV28; D unresolved. V lost 6 bases to trimming and J lost 2 bases, with 11 bases between them. The CDR3 spans 13 residues. Per the germline V gene, CDR1 is MDHEN and CDR2 is SYDVKM. CDR3 bases: TGTGCCAGCAGAAGGGCAGAGGCCTACGAGCAGTACTTC. Encoded protein: CASRRAEAYEQYF.

This clonotype has a handful of counts. This sequence joins TRBV6-2 or TRBV6-3 and TRBJ2-1, with TRBD2 identical over 9 bases. The J segment lost 2 bases and the V segment lost 4 bases, leaving 15 bases of the junction unmatched. This CDR3 region has 19 residues. CDR1 is MNHEY, CDR2 SVGEGT, per germline. CDR3: CASSSHRGAGGPAYNEQFF. DNA for the CDR3: TGTGCCAGCAGTTCCCACCGAGGCGCGGGGGGGCCGGCCTACAATGAGCAGTTCTTC.

This clonotype was counted many times. The V call is TRBV5-1, the J call TRBJ2-6; 9 nucleotides line up with TRBD1. This CDR3 spans 18 amino acids. Germline CDR1 SGHRS, CDR2 YFSETQ. After removal of 3 bases from V and 2 bases from J, the junction contained 9 bases not matched to a gene. This CDR3 reads CASSWIPGTGTGANVLTF. The DNA of the CDR3 is TGCGCCAGCAGCTGGATTCCCGGGACAGGGACTGGGGCCAACGTCCTGACTTTC.

This clonotype was seen ten or more times. V is TRBV6-6 and J is TRBJ1-2; D uncertain. Germline-derived CDR1 and CDR2 are MNHNY and SVGAGI (reference sequence). The CDR3 contains 11 residues. The V and J ends lost 5 bases and 4 bases respectively, with 5 bases between them. CDR3 bases: TGTGCCAGCAGTCCCGCCTATGGCTACACCTTC. Protein sequence: CASSPAYGYTF.

This clonotype was found many times. The chain links TRBV28 to TRBJ2-3; no firm D call. Trimming cost V 3 bases and J 2 bases, with 12 bases left between them. This CDR3 comprises 15 residues. Germline assignment: CDR1 MDHEN and CDR2 SYDVKM. The CDR3 reads CASSFRETLTDTQYF. The CDR3 nucleotides are TGTGCCAGCAGTTTCAGAGAAACACTCACAGATACGCAGTATTTT.

Many counts were recorded for this clonotype. This chain connects TRBV4-1 to TRBJ1-4; a weak D match, TRBD1 (6 bases). This CDR3 spans 14 amino acids. CDR1 is MGHRA, CDR2 YSYEKL, per germline. Trimming stripped 3 bases from V and 8 bases from J, with 13 bases between. The DNA of the CDR3 is TGCGCCAGCAGCCAGCAGGGGACGCGGGAAAAACTGTTTTTT. As protein: CASSQQGTREKLFF.

This clonotype came up many times. The chain is built from TRBV2 and TRBJ1-5; no reliable D call. V lost 11 bases, J lost 4 bases, and 18 bases lay in between. The CDR3 totals 14 residues. Per germline, CDR1 SNHLY and CDR2 FYNNEI. The CDR3 sequence is CAVREGNGNQPQHF. In DNA form, the CDR3 reads TGTGCCGTTAGAGAGGGAAATGGGAATCAGCCCCAGCATTTT.

The table lists this clonotype with many counts. CDR3 nucleotides: TGTGCCAGCAGGAGACAGGGCTTCAATGAAAAACTGTTTTTT. Amino acids: CASRRQGFNEKLFF. The chain uses TRBV12-3 or TRBV12-4 and TRBJ1-4; 7 nucleotides agree with TRBD1. Germline trimming cut 6 bases from V and 5 bases from J; bases unmatched to any gene: 6. This CDR3 has 14 residues.

In this sample, this clonotype turned up many times. The V call is TRBV12-3 or TRBV12-4, the J call TRBJ2-7; 7 bases are shared with TRBD2. V shed 2 bases, J shed 2 bases, and the junction held 6 bases outside the gene matches. This CDR3 has 15 residues. The CDR3 sequence: CASSLLGGLAYEQYF. CDR3 bases: TGTGCCAGCAGTTTATTGGGAGGGTTGGCCTACGAGCAGTACTTC.

The chain is built from TRBV7-2 and TRBJ1-1; possibly TRBD1 for D (5 bases). Per the germline V gene, CDR1 is SGHTA and CDR2 is FQGNSA. Trimming cost V 4 bases and J 8 bases, with 14 bases left between them. The CDR3 has 13 residues. The CDR3 DNA reads as TGTGCCAGCAGCTCTACCTGGGGGTCAGAAGCTTTCTTT. It yields the protein CASSSTWGSEAFF.

This clonotype has ten or more counts. V is TRBV2 and J is TRBJ1-2; the D gene is possibly TRBD1 (6 bases). The CDR3 covers 14 residues. V was cut by 4 bases and J by 7 bases, with 16 bases left in between. CDR1 and CDR2 from the germline V gene are SNHLY and FYNNEI. CDR3 in amino acids: CASSVPQGFSGYTF. In DNA, the CDR3 is TGTGCCAGCAGTGTTCCACAGGGCTTTAGTGGCTACACCTTC.